This TCR beta chain was recovered during a study of beta chain features in type 1 diabetes. Trimming took 4 bases from V and 7 from J; bases not matched to a gene: 15. The germline gives CDR1 SGHDT, CDR2 YYEEEE. This CDR3 is built from 16 residues. Central memory, naive, regulatory and stem cell-like memory CD4+ cells were sorted by CD45RO/CCR7/CD25/CD127/CD95/CD27. cDNA synthesis used the whole RNA isolate, giving expressed TCRB sequences. Sequencing was performed with immunoSEQ multiplex PCR; in TCRdb, only in-frame clones are kept and a portion is missing. Of about 200,000 clones in the sample, approximately 10% were seen once.

The chain carries TRBV5-6 and TRBJ2-7; 9 bases map to TRBD2. This TCR was sampled from a man between 18 and 29 years old in good health. Input material: central memory CD4+ T cells from blood. CDR3 loop: CASSPGRLAGVGEQYF. Here the CDR3 DNA reads TGTGCCAGCAGCCCCGGGCGGTTAGCGGGAGTAGGGGAGCAGTACTTC.